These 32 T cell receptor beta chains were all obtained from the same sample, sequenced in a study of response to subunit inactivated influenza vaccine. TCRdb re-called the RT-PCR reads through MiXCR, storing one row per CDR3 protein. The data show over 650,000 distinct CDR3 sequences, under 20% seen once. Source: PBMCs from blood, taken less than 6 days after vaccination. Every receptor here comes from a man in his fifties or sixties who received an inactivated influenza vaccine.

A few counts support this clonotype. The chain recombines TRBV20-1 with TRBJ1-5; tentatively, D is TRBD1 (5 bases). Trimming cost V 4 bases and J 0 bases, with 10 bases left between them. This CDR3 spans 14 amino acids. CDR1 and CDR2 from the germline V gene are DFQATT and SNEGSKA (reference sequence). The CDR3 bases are TGCAGTGCTACTTCGGGGGGTAGCAATCAGCCCCAGCATTTT. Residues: CSATSGGSNQPQHF.

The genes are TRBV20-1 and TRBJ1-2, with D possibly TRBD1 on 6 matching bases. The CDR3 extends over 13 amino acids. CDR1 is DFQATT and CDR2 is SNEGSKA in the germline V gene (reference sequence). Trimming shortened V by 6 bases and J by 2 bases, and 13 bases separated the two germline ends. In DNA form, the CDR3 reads TGCAGTGCCGCTCCGCAGGGGAACTATGGCTACACCTTC. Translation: CSAAPQGNYGYTF.

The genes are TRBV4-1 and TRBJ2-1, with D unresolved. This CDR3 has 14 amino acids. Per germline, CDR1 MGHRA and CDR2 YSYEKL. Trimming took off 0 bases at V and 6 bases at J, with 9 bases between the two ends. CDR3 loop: CASSQEFPSNEQFF. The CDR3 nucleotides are TGCGCCAGCAGCCAAGAGTTCCCAAGCAATGAGCAGTTCTTC.

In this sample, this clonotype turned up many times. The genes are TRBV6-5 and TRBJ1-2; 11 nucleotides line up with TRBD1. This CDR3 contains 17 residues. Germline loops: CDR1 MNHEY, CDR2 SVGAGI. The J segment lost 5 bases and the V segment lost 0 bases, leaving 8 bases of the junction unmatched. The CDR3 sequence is CASSYSDRGLVTYGYTF. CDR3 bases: TGTGCCAGCAGTTACTCGGACAGGGGGCTTGTCACGTATGGCTACACCTTC.

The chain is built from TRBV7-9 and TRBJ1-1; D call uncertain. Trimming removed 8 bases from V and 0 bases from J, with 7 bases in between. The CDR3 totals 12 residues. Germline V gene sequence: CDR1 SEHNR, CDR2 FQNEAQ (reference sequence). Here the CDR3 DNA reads TGTGCCAGCTCCATGGTGAACACTGAAGCTTTCTTT. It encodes CASSMVNTEAFF.

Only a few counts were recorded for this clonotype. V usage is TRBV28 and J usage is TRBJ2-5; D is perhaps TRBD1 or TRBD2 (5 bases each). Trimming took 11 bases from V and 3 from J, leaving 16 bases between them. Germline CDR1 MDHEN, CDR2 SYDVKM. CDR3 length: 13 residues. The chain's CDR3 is CASVQGAEETQYF. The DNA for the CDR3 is TGTGCCTCCGTCCAGGGAGCAGAAGAGACCCAGTACTTC.

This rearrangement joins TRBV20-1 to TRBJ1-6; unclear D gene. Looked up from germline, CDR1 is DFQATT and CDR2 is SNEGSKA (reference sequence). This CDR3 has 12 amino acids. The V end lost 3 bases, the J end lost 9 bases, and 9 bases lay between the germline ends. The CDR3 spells CSASSPSSPLHF. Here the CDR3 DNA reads TGCAGTGCTAGTTCTCCTTCTTCACCCCTCCACTTT.

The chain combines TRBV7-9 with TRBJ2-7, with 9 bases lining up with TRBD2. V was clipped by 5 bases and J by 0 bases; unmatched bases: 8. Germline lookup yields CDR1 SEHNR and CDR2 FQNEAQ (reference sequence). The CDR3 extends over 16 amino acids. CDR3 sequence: CASSHPLAGNSYEQYF. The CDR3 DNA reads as TGTGCCAGCAGCCACCCTCTAGCGGGAAACTCCTACGAGCAGTACTTC.

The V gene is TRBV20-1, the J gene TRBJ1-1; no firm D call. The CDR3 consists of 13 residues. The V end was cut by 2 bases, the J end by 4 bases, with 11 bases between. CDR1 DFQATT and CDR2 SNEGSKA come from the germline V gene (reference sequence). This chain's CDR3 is CSARFVSLTEAFF. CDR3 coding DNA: TGCAGTGCTAGATTTGTGAGTCTCACTGAAGCTTTCTTT.

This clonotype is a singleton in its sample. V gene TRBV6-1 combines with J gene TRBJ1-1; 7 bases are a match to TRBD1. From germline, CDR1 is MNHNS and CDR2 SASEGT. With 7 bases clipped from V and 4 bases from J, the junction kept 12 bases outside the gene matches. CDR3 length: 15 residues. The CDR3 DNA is TGTGCCAGCAAATTCCAGGGGGGTGTGGCCACTGAAGCTTTCTTT. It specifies CASKFQGGVATEAFF.

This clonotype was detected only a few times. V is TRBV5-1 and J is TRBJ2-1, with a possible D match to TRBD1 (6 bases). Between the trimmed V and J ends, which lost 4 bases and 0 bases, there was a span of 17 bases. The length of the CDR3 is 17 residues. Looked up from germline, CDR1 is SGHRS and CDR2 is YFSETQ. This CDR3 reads CASSAKTGRDSYNEQFF. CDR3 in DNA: TGCGCCAGCAGCGCAAAGACAGGCAGGGACTCCTACAATGAGCAGTTCTTC.

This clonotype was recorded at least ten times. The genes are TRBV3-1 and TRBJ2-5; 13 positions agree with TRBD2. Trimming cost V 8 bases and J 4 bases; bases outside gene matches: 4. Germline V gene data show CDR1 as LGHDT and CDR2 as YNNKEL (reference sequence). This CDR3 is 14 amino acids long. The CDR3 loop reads CASLRTSGGETQYF. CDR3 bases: TGTGCCAGCCTGCGGACTAGCGGGGGAGAGACCCAGTACTTC.

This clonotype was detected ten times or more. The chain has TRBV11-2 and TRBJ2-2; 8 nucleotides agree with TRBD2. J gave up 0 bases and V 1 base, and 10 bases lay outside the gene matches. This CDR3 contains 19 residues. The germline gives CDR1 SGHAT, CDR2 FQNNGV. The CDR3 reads CASSLVPRTSLTNTGELFF. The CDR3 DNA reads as TGTGCCAGCAGCTTAGTTCCTAGGACTAGCCTCACGAACACCGGGGAGCTGTTTTTT.

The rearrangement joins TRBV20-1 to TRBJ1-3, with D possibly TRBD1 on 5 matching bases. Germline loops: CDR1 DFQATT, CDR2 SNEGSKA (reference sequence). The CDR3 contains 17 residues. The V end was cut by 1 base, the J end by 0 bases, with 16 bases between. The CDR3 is CSARGYRKSISGNTIYF. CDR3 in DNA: TGCAGTGCTAGAGGGTACAGGAAAAGCATCTCTGGAAACACCATATATTTT.

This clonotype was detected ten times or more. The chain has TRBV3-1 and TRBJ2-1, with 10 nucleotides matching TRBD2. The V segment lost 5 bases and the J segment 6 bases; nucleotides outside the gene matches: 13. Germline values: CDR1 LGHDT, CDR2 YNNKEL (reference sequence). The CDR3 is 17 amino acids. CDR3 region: CASSLVGGLAGVNEQFF. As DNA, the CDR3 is TGTGCCAGCAGCTTAGTGGGCGGGCTAGCGGGGGTCAATGAGCAGTTCTTC.

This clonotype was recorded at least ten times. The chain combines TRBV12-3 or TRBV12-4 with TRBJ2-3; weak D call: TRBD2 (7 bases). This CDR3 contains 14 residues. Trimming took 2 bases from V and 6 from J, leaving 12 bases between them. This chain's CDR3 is CASSLRGAQDTQYF. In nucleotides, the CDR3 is TGTGCCAGCAGTTTACGGGGGGCCCAGGATACGCAGTATTTT.

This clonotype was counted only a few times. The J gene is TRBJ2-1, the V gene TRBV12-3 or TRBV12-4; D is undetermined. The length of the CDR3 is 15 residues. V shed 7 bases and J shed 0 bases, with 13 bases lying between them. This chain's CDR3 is CASNLDPSSYNEQFF. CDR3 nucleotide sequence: TGTGCCAGCAACCTTGACCCTAGCTCCTACAATGAGCAGTTCTTC.

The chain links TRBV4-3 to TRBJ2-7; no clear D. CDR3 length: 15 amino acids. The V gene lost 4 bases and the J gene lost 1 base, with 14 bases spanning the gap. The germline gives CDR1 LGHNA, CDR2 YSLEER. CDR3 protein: CASSPSMPRSYEQYF. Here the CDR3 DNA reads TGCGCCAGCAGCCCGTCCATGCCCCGATCCTACGAGCAGTACTTC.

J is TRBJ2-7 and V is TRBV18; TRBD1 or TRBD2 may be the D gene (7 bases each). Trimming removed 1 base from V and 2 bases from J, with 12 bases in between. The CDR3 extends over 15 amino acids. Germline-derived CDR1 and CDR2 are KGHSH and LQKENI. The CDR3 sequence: CASSPQAGGAYEQYF. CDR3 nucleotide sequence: TGTGCCAGCTCACCACAGGCAGGGGGGGCCTACGAGCAGTACTTC.

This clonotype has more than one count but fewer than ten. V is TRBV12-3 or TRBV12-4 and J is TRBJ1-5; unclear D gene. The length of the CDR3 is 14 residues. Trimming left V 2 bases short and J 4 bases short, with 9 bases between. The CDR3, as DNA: TGTGCCAGCAGTTTAACTTCGGGGAATCAGCCCCAGCATTTT. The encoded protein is CASSLTSGNQPQHF.

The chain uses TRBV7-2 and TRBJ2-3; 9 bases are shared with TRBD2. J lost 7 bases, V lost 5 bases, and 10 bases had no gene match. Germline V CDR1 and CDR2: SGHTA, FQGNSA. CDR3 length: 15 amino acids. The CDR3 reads CASSTSSGGPYTQYF. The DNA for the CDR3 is TGTGCCAGCAGCACAAGTAGCGGGGGACCCTATACGCAGTATTTT.

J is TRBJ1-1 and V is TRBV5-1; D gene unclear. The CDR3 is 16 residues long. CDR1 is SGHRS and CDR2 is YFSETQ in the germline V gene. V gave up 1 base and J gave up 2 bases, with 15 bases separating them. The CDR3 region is CASSLMPGGRNTEAFF. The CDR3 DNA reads TGCGCCAGCAGCTTGATGCCAGGAGGCCGAAACACTGAAGCTTTCTTT.

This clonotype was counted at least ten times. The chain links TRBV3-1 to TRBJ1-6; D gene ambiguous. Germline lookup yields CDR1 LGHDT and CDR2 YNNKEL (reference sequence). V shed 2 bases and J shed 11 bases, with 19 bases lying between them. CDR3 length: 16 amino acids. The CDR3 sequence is CASSQTAAVMRAPLHF. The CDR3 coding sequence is TGTGCCAGCAGCCAAACCGCGGCCGTCATGAGGGCACCCCTCCACTTT.

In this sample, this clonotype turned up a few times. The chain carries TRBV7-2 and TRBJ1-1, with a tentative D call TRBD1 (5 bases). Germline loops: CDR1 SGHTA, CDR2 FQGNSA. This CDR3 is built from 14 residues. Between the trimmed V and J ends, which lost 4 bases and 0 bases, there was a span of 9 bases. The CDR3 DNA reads TGTGCCAGCAGCTGGGACCCTATGAACACTGAAGCTTTCTTT. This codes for CASSWDPMNTEAFF.

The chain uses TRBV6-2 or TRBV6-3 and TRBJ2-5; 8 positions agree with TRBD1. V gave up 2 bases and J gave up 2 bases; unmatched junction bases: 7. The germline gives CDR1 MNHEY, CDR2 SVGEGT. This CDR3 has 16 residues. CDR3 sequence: CASSYVGTGGQETQYF. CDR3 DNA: TGTGCCAGCAGTTACGTCGGGACAGGTGGGCAAGAGACCCAGTACTTC.

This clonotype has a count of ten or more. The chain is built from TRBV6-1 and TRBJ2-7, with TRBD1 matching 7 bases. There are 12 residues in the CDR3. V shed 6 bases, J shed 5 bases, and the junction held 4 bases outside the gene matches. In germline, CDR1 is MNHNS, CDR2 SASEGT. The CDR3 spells CASRGQFNEQYF. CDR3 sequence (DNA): TGTGCCAGCAGGGGACAGTTCAACGAGCAGTACTTC.

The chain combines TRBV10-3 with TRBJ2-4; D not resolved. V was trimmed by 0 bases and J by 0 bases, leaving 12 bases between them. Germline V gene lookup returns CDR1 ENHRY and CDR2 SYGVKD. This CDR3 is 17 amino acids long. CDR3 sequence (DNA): TGTGCCATCAGTGAGTCGACTGCAGGAGAAGCCAAAAACATTCAGTACTTC. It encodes CAISESTAGEAKNIQYF.

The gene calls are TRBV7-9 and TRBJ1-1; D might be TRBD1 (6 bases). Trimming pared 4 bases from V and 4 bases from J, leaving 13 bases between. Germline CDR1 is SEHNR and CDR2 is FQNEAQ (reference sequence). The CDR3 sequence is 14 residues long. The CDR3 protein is CASSSRGGSTEAFF. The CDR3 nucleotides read TGTGCCAGCAGCTCCAGAGGGGGAAGCACTGAAGCTTTCTTT.

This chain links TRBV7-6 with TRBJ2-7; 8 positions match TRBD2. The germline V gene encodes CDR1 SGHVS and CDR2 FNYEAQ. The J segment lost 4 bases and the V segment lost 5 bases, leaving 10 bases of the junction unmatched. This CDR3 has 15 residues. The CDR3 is CASSPDGSGSYEQYF. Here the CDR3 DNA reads TGTGCCAGCAGCCCCGATGGAAGCGGGAGTTACGAGCAGTACTTC.

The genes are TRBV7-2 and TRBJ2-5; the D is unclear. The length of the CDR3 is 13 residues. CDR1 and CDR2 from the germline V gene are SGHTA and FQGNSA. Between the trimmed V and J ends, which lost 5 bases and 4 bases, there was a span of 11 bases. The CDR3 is CASSARSLETQYF. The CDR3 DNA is TGTGCCAGCAGCGCTAGGAGTTTAGAGACCCAGTACTTC.

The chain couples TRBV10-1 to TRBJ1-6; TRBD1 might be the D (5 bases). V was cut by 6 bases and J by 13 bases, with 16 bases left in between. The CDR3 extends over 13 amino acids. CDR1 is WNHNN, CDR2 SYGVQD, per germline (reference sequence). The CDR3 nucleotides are TGCGCCAGCAGCACGGACACCTTAAGTCCCCTCCACTTT. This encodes CASSTDTLSPLHF.

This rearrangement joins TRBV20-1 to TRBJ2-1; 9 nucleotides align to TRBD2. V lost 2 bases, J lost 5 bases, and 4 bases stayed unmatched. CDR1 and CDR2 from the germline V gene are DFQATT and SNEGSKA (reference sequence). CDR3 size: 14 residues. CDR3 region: CSARLAGLHNEQFF. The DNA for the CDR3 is TGCAGTGCTAGACTAGCGGGGTTACACAATGAGCAGTTCTTC.